This TCR beta chain was identified in a study of CD8+ T cells in alopecia areata (dated 2018 in TCRdb). Broadly, across the study: To study T cell clonal expansion in alopecia areata, the researchers applied high-throughput TCRbeta sequencing to both the C3H/HeJ mouse model and human patients. immunoSEQ multiplex PCR using 35 Vbeta forward primers and 13 Jbeta reverse primers was used to amplify TCRbeta CDR3 regions. In humans, TCRbeta sequencing was performed on scalp tissue and on sorted CD4+ and CD8+ peripheral blood T cells from healthy controls and from patients with patchy or totalis/universalis alopecia areata. Scalp clonality was compared across normal scalp (n=4), patchy alopecia areata scalp (n=8), and alopecia totalis/universalis scalp (n=8). RNA was extracted with the PAXgene miRNA kit for fixed scalp, the miRNeasy kit for PBMCs, and the RNeasy kit for mouse skin. The investigation overall reported the following: Compared with mice, TCR sequences shared between patients were less clear, possibly partly because of HLA diversity across the patient population. Scalp TCR repertoire analysis is complicated because resident alphabeta T cells in normal human skin are also sequenced, whereas mouse skin is dominated by gammadelta T cells. Higher clonality and more expanded CD8+ clones were observed in lesional scalp than in normal scalp, particularly in alopecia totalis/universalis, a finding suggestive of antigenic drive.

V lost 5 bases and J lost 5 bases; the stretch between them is 12 bases long. Taken from the germline V gene, the CDR1 and CDR2 loops are SGHVS and FQNEAQ. Counted from cysteine to phenylalanine, this CDR3 has 13 amino acids. Only the CDR3 DNA stays, 39 bases, in frame from base 1. Library construction relied on the immunoSEQ multiplex PCR assay. RNA was extracted from all samples and reverse transcribed into cDNA, which served as template for TCR sequencing. First-strand cDNA was synthesized with SuperScript III using a 2:1 mix of oligo-dT and random hexamers. A synthetic immune receptor repertoire was used to measure amplification bias, and any remaining bias was corrected computationally. Per the original workflow: Raw reads were preprocessed for error removal, and CDR3 was defined according to IMGT conventions as running from the conserved cysteine to phenylalanine. Clonality was computed by normalizing Shannon entropy by log2 of the number of productive unique TCRs and subtracting the result from 1. Whether scalp clones were CD4 or CD8 was inferred by matching scalp TCRbeta sequences against CD4 and CD8 repertoires sorted from blood. This is the immuneACCESS table as TCRdb keeps it, with only in-frame sequences that have V and J called. A part of the clones is gone; compared with another copy, unresolved V genes explain less than half, and the rest is unexplained. The D gene and trimming were derived from the DNA, and the V and J assignments and clone size from that table. This sample holds about 64,000 clones; 44% were observed only once. The top ten clonotypes cover roughly 51% of the sample.

Concerning this clone: Its antigen specificity is not known. No clone much larger than this one lies a single base away; base qualities are absent.

Lesional scalp punch biopsies and peripheral blood were collected from alopecia areata patients. PBMCs were isolated by density centrifugation and stained for CD3, CD4 and CD8, and CD4+ and CD8+ T cells were sorted on a FACSAria. Alopecia areata patients who were not treated were recruited through a multicenter biomarker study. In four or five patients from the biomarker study, the blood CD8+ T cells went through an additional sort into NKG2D-low and NKG2D-high fractions. The sequence was obtained from a human donor with alopecia areata. The material sequenced was NKG2D-low CD8+ T cells sorted from blood. Explained via the paper, the cell subset or site label denotes: sorted CD8+ NKG2D-low blood T cells. The receptor chain draws on TRBV7-8 and TRBJ2-5, with the D segment identity uncertain. This receptor has the CDR3 CASSPRLGETQYF. The bases are TGTGCCAGCAGCCCCCGCTTGGGGGAGACCCAGTACTTC.